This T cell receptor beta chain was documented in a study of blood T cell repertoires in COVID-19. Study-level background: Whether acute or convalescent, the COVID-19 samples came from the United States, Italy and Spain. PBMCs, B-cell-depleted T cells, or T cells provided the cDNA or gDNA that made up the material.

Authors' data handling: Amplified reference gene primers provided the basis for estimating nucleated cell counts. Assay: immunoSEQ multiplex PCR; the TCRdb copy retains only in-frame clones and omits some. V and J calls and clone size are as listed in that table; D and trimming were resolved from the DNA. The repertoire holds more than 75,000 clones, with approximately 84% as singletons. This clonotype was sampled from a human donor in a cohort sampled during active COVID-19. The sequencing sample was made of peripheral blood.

DNA for the CDR3: TGTGCCAGCAGTTTTAATTGGGAGGGTGAAGCTTTCTTT. It yields the protein CASSFNWEGEAFF. V usage is TRBV12-3 or TRBV12-4 and J usage is TRBJ1-1; D gene uncertain. Trimming took 3 bases from V and 7 from J, leaving 12 bases between them. This CDR3 contains 13 residues.